This TCR beta chain is from a study of cytomegalovirus exposure and HLA in healthy donors. Study findings and constraints: In all likelihood, a cluster of highly shared sequence variants was a sequencing artifact.

Turning to this clone: The target antigen is unknown.

PCR was performed using 60 Vbeta and 13 Jbeta primers. The protocol was immunoSEQ multiplex PCR, while the TCRdb copy is restricted to in-frame clones and leaves out a portion. This table has 150,000 to 200,000 clones, about four fifths appearing once. The germline V and J ends were trimmed by 0 bases and 4 bases, with 12 bases remaining between them. Germline values: CDR1 MNHEY, CDR2 SMNVEV (reference sequence). This CDR3 has 15 amino acids. The V call is TRBV27, the J call TRBJ1-2; D uncertain. What was sequenced was PBMCs. The clonotype was recovered from a woman in her fifties or sixties in good health and CMV-seronegative. CDR3 loop: CASSLSKSNSYGYTF. The DNA of the CDR3 is TGTGCCAGCAGTTTATCGAAAAGCAACTCCTATGGCTACACCTTC.